This T cell receptor beta chain was recovered during a study of cytomegalovirus exposure and HLA in healthy donors. Broader study findings: A reported reduction in N-insertions relative to the approximately 670-donor mean was seen in an Asian-associated ancestry cluster in a later analysis. Reports credit the classifier with highly specific, highly sensitive diagnosis of cytomegalovirus status. Researchers left out some V segments, among them TRBV6-2 and TRBV6-3, as indistinguishable.

Vbeta (60) and Jbeta (13) primers were used in the PCR. Profiling relied on immunoSEQ multiplex PCR, and the TCRdb table lists in-frame clones only, not all of them. The data show roughly 100,000 clones, with 65% to 85% seen just once and 2.5% to 3% held by the top ten. Germline assignment: CDR1 MNHEY and CDR2 SMNVEV (reference sequence). CDR3 length equals 17 residues. Trimming shortened V by 4 bases and J by 8 bases, and 24 bases separated the two germline ends. Worth noting for this clone: What it recognizes is unknown.

This sequence was found in a male donor in good health and CMV-seropositive. The sequenced material came from PBMCs. This chain uses TRBV27 with TRBJ2-1, with a possible D match to TRBD1 (6 bases). The CDR3 sequence is CASSSGQMLITGHEQFF. The CDR3, as DNA: TGTGCCAGCAGTTCAGGACAGATGCTAATAACGGGCCATGAGCAGTTCTTC.